These 26 T cell receptor beta chains were sequenced from one sample in a study of cytomegalovirus exposure and HLA in healthy donors (dated by TCRdb to 2016 to 2017). The receptor library was made with the immunoSEQ multiplex PCR assay. The multiplex PCR relied on a mix of 60 forward primers for TCR Vbeta segments and 13 reverse primers for TCR Jbeta segments. TCRdb stores this immuneACCESS table with in-frame sequences only. Part of the clones is absent; in the studies checked, under half of the shortfall reflects unresolved V genes, and no reason is known for the rest. The table for this sample lists 200,000 to 250,000 clones; 82% of them were counted only once. The ten largest make up 2.7% of the sample. The sample was PBMCs. The receptor source for this set is a woman in her thirties or forties in good health and CMV-seronegative.

This clone came up a few times. At one boundary the junction diverges from the germline segment, which might be a read error. The rearrangement joins TRBV5-4 to TRBJ2-1; 10 bases line up with TRBD1. Germline V lookup: CDR1 SGHNT, CDR2 YYREEE (reference sequence). The CDR3 contains 13 residues. The CDR3 DNA follows: TGTGCCAGCAGCTCCGGGACAGGGGCCCTAAGGGTCTTC. Its translation: CASSSGTGALRVF.

The gene calls are TRBV25-1 and TRBJ1-1; no definite D call. CDR1 and CDR2 (germline): MGHDK, SYGVNS. This CDR3 contains 13 residues. The V end was cut by 6 bases, the J end by 1 base, with 9 bases between. The CDR3 DNA is TGTGCCAGCAGGTTAGCTCCGAACACTGAAGCTTTCTTT. It yields the protein CASRLAPNTEAFF.

In its sample, this clone was seen once. The CDR3 DNA reads TGTGCCAGCAGCTCCGACAGGGTCCCAGGAAACGAGCAGTTCTTC. This codes for CASSSDRVPGNEQFF. J is TRBJ2-1 and V is TRBV2, with TRBD1 identical over 7 bases. CDR3 length: 15 amino acids. The germline CDR1 and CDR2 sequences are SNHLY and FYNNEI. V lost 6 bases and J lost 10; bases outside the gene matches: 15.

This clone was picked up a small number of times. The chain joins TRBV19 to TRBJ1-2, with D uncertain. The CDR3 runs 15 residues. Germline V gene lookup returns CDR1 LNHDA and CDR2 SQIVND (reference sequence). V dropped 3 bases and J dropped 4 bases, with 15 bases sitting between them. As DNA, the CDR3 is TGTGCCAGTAGTATGAGCGACGCCCCGGGCTATGGCTACACCTTC. This translates into CASSMSDAPGYGYTF.

The rearrangement joins TRBV5-1 to TRBJ2-1; D is uncertain. Germline loops: CDR1 SGHRS, CDR2 YFSETQ. With 5 bases removed from V and 5 bases from J, the gap between germline ends came to 11 bases. The CDR3 extends over 13 amino acids. CDR3 amino acids: CASRVEPDNEQFF. CDR3 coding DNA: TGCGCCAGCAGGGTGGAGCCGGACAATGAGCAGTTCTTC.

CDR3 region: CAWGAGGHQETQYF. CDR3 sequence (DNA): TGTGCCTGGGGAGCGGGGGGACACCAAGAGACCCAGTACTTC. The genes are TRBV30 and TRBJ2-5; TRBD2 aligns across 9 bases. The germline V gene has CDR1 GTSNPN and CDR2 SVGIG (reference sequence). The CDR3 is 14 residues long. V lost 5 bases to trimming and J lost 0 bases; unmatched junction nucleotides: 4.

The chain recombines TRBV10-3 with TRBJ2-5; a weak D match, TRBD1 (5 bases). The V end lost 9 bases, the J end lost 4 bases, and 15 bases lay between the germline ends. Looked up from germline, CDR1 is ENHRY and CDR2 is SYGVKD. CDR3 length equals 13 residues. The CDR3 DNA reads TGTGCCATTAGGCTACTGGGGCGAGAGACCCAGTACTTC. It translates to CAIRLLGRETQYF.

This clone was observed a handful of times. The rearrangement links TRBV19 to TRBJ1-5; 7 bases match TRBD1. Germline CDR1 reads LNHDA; CDR2 reads SQIVND (reference sequence). Trimming cost V 9 bases and J 3 bases; bases outside gene matches: 2. The CDR3 sequence is 12 residues long. DNA of the CDR3: TGTGCCAGCGACAGGGTCAATCAGCCCCAGCATTTT. This gives the protein CASDRVNQPQHF. The whole variable domain, filled in from reference TRBV19 and TRBJ1-5, reads DGGITQSPKYLFRKEGQNVTLSCEQNLNHDAMYWYRQDPGQGLRLIYYSQIVNDFQKGDIAEGYSVSREKKESFPLTVTSAQKNPTAFYLCASDRVNQPQHFGDGTRLSIL.

The genes are TRBV28 and TRBJ2-4, with TRBD2 identical over 11 bases. The V and J ends lost 7 bases and 10 bases, in that order; junction bases with no gene match: 9. The CDR3 totals 14 residues. Germline CDR1 MDHEN, CDR2 SYDVKM. Written as DNA, the CDR3 is TGTGCCAGCATCCCCGGGACTAGCGGTACGATTCAGTACTTC. Translated, it gives CASIPGTSGTIQYF.

V is TRBV11-2 and J is TRBJ1-1; possibly TRBD1 for D (5 bases). This CDR3 spans 12 amino acids. Germline CDR1 and CDR2: SGHAT and FQNNGV. Trimming took 4 bases from V and 7 from J, leaving 10 bases between them. CDR3 sequence: CASSSLGGEAFF. CDR3 DNA sequence: TGTGCCAGCAGCTCCCTCGGGGGTGAAGCTTTCTTT.

This clone occurred a few times. The genes are TRBV7-6 and TRBJ1-5; weak D call: TRBD1 (6 bases). Trimming cost V 0 bases and J 9 bases, with 24 bases left between them. CDR3 length: 18 residues. The germline CDR1 and CDR2 sequences are SGHVS and FNYEAQ. The CDR3 region is CASSLARGGRFWSGPQHF. CDR3 DNA sequence: TGTGCCAGCAGCTTAGCGAGGGGGGGGCGGTTCTGGTCGGGGCCCCAGCATTTT.

The chain uses TRBV6-5 and TRBJ2-2; 7 bases are shared with TRBD1. CDR1 MNHEY and CDR2 SVGAGI come from the germline V gene. The V gene end was trimmed by 2 bases and the J gene end by 7 bases; junction bases not matched to a gene: 4. The CDR3 totals 14 residues. DNA of the CDR3: TGTGCCAGCAGTTACAGGGGGCAAAGCGGGGAGCTGTTTTTT. It encodes CASSYRGQSGELFF.

The chain couples TRBV18 to TRBJ2-7, with 11 bases matching TRBD1. The CDR3 loop spans 19 amino acids. The V gene's germline CDR1 is KGHSH and CDR2 LQKENI. J gave up 0 bases and V 3 bases, and 13 bases lay outside the gene matches. DNA of the CDR3: TGTGCCAGCTCACCTATCGGGACAGGGGGAGGTTTACGCTCCTACGAGCAGTACTTC. This translates into CASSPIGTGGGLRSYEQYF.

This chain links TRBV9 with TRBJ2-7; 8 nucleotides align to TRBD2. The germline CDR1 and CDR2 sequences are SGDLS and YYNGEE. This CDR3 has 16 amino acids. Trimming cost V 0 bases and J 0 bases; bases outside gene matches: 5. Here the CDR3 reads CASSVATSGFSYEQYF. The CDR3 DNA reads as TGTGCCAGCAGCGTAGCTACTAGCGGATTCTCCTACGAGCAGTACTTC.

The chain combines TRBV2 with TRBJ2-5; 9 bases are a match to TRBD2. The J call may be in error: the DNA end matches TRBJ2-7 better. The germline gives CDR1 SNHLY, CDR2 FYNNEI. The CDR3 is made up of 14 amino acids. The CDR3 nucleotides are TGTGCCAGCAGTACCGGGACTAGCTTTTACGAGCAGTACTTC. It codes for CASSTGTSFYEQYF.

This chain joins TRBV5-1 and TRBJ2-5; D may be TRBD1 (6 bases). The J call may be faulty, since TRBJ2-7 better matches the DNA end. Germline values: CDR1 SGHRS, CDR2 YFSETQ. The CDR3 contains 15 residues. The CDR3 DNA sequence: TGCGCCAGCAGCGCCCCAGAGACAGGCGGGCGCGAGCAGTACTTC. It specifies CASSAPETGGREQYF.

This clone was observed a handful of times. The J gene is TRBJ1-5, the V gene TRBV19; D unclear. V lost 4 bases to trimming and J lost 0 bases, with 13 bases between them. This CDR3 has 16 residues. Germline-derived CDR1 and CDR2 are LNHDA and SQIVND (reference sequence). The CDR3 DNA sequence: TGTGCCAGTAGTAAATCAGATTACTATAGCAATCAGCCCCAGCATTTT. It codes for CASSKSDYYSNQPQHF.

This sequence joins TRBV5-1 and TRBJ1-4, with 7 bases identical to TRBD1. The CDR3 extends over 14 amino acids. V dropped 4 bases and J dropped 4; count of bases not matched to a gene: 4. The germline V gene encodes CDR1 SGHRS and CDR2 YFSETQ. The CDR3 bases are TGCGCCAGCAGCCCCCAGGGGGTTAATGAAAAACTGTTTTTT. Translated: CASSPQGVNEKLFF.

The chain is built from TRBV11-2 and TRBJ1-5, with D possibly being TRBD1 (5 bases). The CDR3 length is 14 residues. V was trimmed by 5 bases and J by 6 bases, leaving 14 bases between them. Germline-derived CDR1 and CDR2 are SGHAT and FQNNGV. This chain's CDR3 is CASSHGGLGQPQHF. CDR3 bases: TGTGCCAGCAGCCATGGGGGGTTAGGTCAGCCCCAGCATTTT.

This chain uses TRBV18 with TRBJ2-7; D is unresolved. Germline assignment: CDR1 KGHSH and CDR2 LQKENI. The V end was cut by 0 bases, the J end by 8 bases, with 14 bases between. The CDR3 sequence is 14 residues long. The DNA for the CDR3 is TGTGCCAGCTCACCACCGGTCCTAACCCCCCAGCAGTACTTC. Encoded protein: CASSPPVLTPQQYF.

The rearrangement links TRBV28 to TRBJ2-7; maybe TRBD1 (8 bases). V lost 5 bases and J lost 5, with 13 bases in between. This CDR3 has 13 amino acids. In germline, CDR1 is MDHEN, CDR2 SYDVKM. In nucleotides, the CDR3 is TGTGCCAGCAGTGGACAGGGAGGGGACGAGCAGTACTTC. Protein sequence: CASSGQGGDEQYF.

This clone was detected a few times. The chain carries TRBV14 and TRBJ2-2, with D hard to call. Deletions cut 1 base from V and 6 bases from J, with 9 bases between. From germline, CDR1 is SGHDN and CDR2 FVKESK. The CDR3 is 14 amino acids. This CDR3 reads CASSQVSYSGELFF. CDR3 DNA sequence: TGTGCCAGCAGCCAAGTTTCCTACTCCGGGGAGCTGTTTTTT. The full variable domain, in which reference TRBV14 and TRBJ2-2 provide the parts outside the CDR3, is EAGVTQFPSHSVIEKGQTVTLRCDPISGHDNLYWYRRVMGKEIKFLLHFVKESKQDESGMPNNRFLAERTGGTYSTLKVQPAELEDSGVYFCASSQVSYSGELFFGEGSRLTVL.

This rearrangement joins TRBV19 to TRBJ2-7; D is unclear. Germline V lookup: CDR1 LNHDA, CDR2 SQIVND (reference sequence). V was pared by 3 bases and J by 3 bases, with 12 bases between. The CDR3 is made up of 14 amino acids. CDR3 nucleotides: TGTGCCAGTAGTATCCGGTCCGGTCTCTACGAGCAGTACTTC. This encodes CASSIRSGLYEQYF.

This clone was counted between two and nine times. CDR3 nucleotide sequence: TGTGCCTGGAGTTACAGGGGGTTGTTATCTGGAAACACCATATATTTT. Translating gives CAWSYRGLLSGNTIYF. The chain joins TRBV30 to TRBJ1-3, with 8 nucleotides matching TRBD1. This CDR3 is 16 amino acids long. Germline V gives CDR1 GTSNPN, CDR2 SVGIG (reference sequence). The ends lost 2 bases at V and 1 base at J; junction bases unmatched: 7.

Here the CDR3 DNA reads TGTGCCAGTGCCCGGTCGGACTATGGCTACACCTTC. Encoded protein: CASARSDYGYTF. The chain links TRBV19 to TRBJ1-2; D not resolved. The ends were cut back, 8 bases at V and 3 bases at J, with 10 bases in the middle. CDR3 length: 12 amino acids. The V gene's germline CDR1 is LNHDA and CDR2 SQIVND (reference sequence).

The sample holds a few counts of this clone. The genes are TRBV28 and TRBJ2-7; 9 positions match TRBD1. This CDR3 region has 15 residues. The V gene's germline CDR1 is MDHEN and CDR2 SYDVKM. The V gene end was trimmed by 6 bases and the J gene end by 2 bases; junction bases not matched to a gene: 8. The CDR3 loop is CASSPTGQGAYEQYF. The CDR3 nucleotides are TGTGCCAGCAGCCCCACGGGACAGGGAGCCTACGAGCAGTACTTC. Filled out from reference TRBV28 and TRBJ2-7, the complete variable domain reads DVKVTQSSRYLVKRTGEKVFLECVQDMDHENMFWYRQDPGLGLRLIYFSYDVKMKEKGDIPEGYSVSREKKERFSLILESASTNQTSMYLCASSPTGQGAYEQYFGPGTRLTVT.